The next 20 T cell receptor beta chains were all read from a single sample in a study of cytomegalovirus exposure and HLA in healthy donors. PCR primers comprised 60 Vbeta and 13 Jbeta primers. The protocol was immunoSEQ multiplex PCR, while the TCRdb copy is restricted to in-frame clones and leaves out a portion. This sample has roughly 200,000 clones; approximately 80% occur once, and the top ten carry 2.9%. Sequenced: PBMCs. These receptor sequences come from a man younger than 45 in good health and CMV-seronegative.

The V gene is TRBV15, the J gene TRBJ1-4; TRBD1 aligns across 8 bases. Germline CDR1 and CDR2: LNHNV and YYDKDF (reference sequence). The CDR3 length is 15 residues. The V and J ends lost 4 bases and 3 bases, in that order; junction bases with no gene match: 4. In DNA, the CDR3 is TGTGCCACCAGCACAACAGGGGGTGCTAATGAAAAACTGTTTTTT. Protein sequence: CATSTTGGANEKLFF.

This clone has just a few counts. V gene TRBV7-9 combines with J gene TRBJ2-5; 8 nucleotides agree with TRBD1. Germline loops: CDR1 SEHNR, CDR2 FQNEAQ (reference sequence). The ends lost 4 bases at V and 4 bases at J; junction bases unmatched: 11. The CDR3 runs 16 residues. CDR3 residues: CASSSKTGVWGETQYF. The DNA of the CDR3 is TGTGCCAGCAGCTCCAAGACAGGGGTGTGGGGAGAGACCCAGTACTTC.

The J gene is TRBJ2-1, the V gene TRBV7-3; 15 nucleotides agree with TRBD2. The CDR3 is made up of 15 amino acids. V was pared by 5 bases and J by 8 bases, with 4 bases of the junction left unmatched. Germline-derived CDR1 and CDR2 are SGHTA and FQGTGA. CDR3 protein: CASSPGLAGGYEQFF. The CDR3 bases are TGTGCCAGCAGCCCGGGACTAGCGGGGGGTTATGAGCAGTTCTTC.

The CDR3: CASSPEARSNTEAFF. In nucleotides, the CDR3 is TGCGCCAGCAGCCCTGAGGCCCGGTCGAACACTGAAGCTTTCTTT. The chain uses TRBV5-1 and TRBJ1-1; D remains ambiguous. The CDR3 extends over 15 amino acids. Trimming took 4 bases from V and 1 from J, leaving 14 bases between them. Germline-derived CDR1 and CDR2 are SGHRS and YFSETQ.

The J gene is TRBJ1-2, the V gene TRBV4-1, with 7 bases lining up with TRBD1. The J segment lost 4 bases and the V segment lost 1 base, leaving 6 bases of the junction unmatched. Germline loops: CDR1 MGHRA, CDR2 YSYEKL. The CDR3 has 15 residues. CDR3 sequence: CASSQGQGPFYGYTF. CDR3 nucleotides: TGCGCCAGCAGCCAAGGACAGGGTCCCTTCTATGGCTACACCTTC.

This rearrangement joins TRBV7-6 to TRBJ1-2; D is possibly TRBD1 (5 bases). Germline assignment: CDR1 SGHVS and CDR2 FNYEAQ. The CDR3 is 13 residues long. Deletions cut 7 bases from V and 10 bases from J, with 19 bases between. DNA for the CDR3: TGTGCCAGCACCCTCTGGGGGGTTATTGTCTACACCTTC. Amino acid sequence: CASTLWGVIVYTF.

This clone came up a few times. The CDR3 region is CASSVGASSYEQYF. Here the CDR3 DNA reads TGTGCCAGCAGCGTAGGGGCAAGCTCCTACGAGCAGTACTTC. The V and J genes are TRBV9 and TRBJ2-7; D gene unclear. The CDR3 is 14 amino acids. The germline V gene has CDR1 SGDLS and CDR2 YYNGEE. V lost 0 bases, J lost 0 bases, and 7 bases lay in between. The entire variable domain, with the rest obtained from reference TRBV9 and TRBJ2-7, is as follows: DSGVTQTPKHLITATGQRVTLRCSPRSGDLSVYWYQQSLDQGLQFLIQYYNGEERAKGNILERFSAQQFPDLHSELNLSSLELGDSALYFCASSVGASSYEQYFGPGTRLTVT.

The chain has TRBV7-8 and TRBJ1-5, with D possibly TRBD1 on 5 matching bases. Germline V lookup: CDR1 SGHVS, CDR2 FQNEAQ. The germline V and J ends were trimmed by 3 bases and 1 base, with 10 bases remaining between them. The CDR3 is 15 residues long. The CDR3 region is CASSFSGGSNQPQHF. The CDR3 DNA sequence: TGTGCCAGCAGCTTTTCCGGGGGGAGCAATCAGCCCCAGCATTTT.

V gene TRBV4-2 combines with J gene TRBJ2-1, with a possible D match to TRBD1 (8 bases). CDR1 LGHNA and CDR2 YNFKEQ come from the germline V gene. The length of the CDR3 is 15 residues. Trimming removed 3 bases at V and 8 bases at J, with 17 bases between. CDR3 protein: CASSQTLTGGDEQFF. CDR3 DNA: TGTGCCAGCAGCCAGACCTTAACAGGGGGGGATGAGCAGTTCTTC.

The chain employs TRBV9 and TRBJ2-3; 9 bases are a match to TRBD2. Germline trimming cut 4 bases from V and 4 bases from J; bases unmatched to any gene: 16. The CDR3 spans 18 residues. CDR1 and CDR2 (germline): SGDLS, YYNGEE. This CDR3 is CASSKRVLAGGIPDTQYF. In DNA, the CDR3 is TGTGCCAGCAGCAAAAGGGTACTAGCGGGCGGAATCCCAGATACGCAGTATTTT.

V gene TRBV28 combines with J gene TRBJ1-4; 8 bases align to TRBD1. Germline V gene sequence: CDR1 MDHEN, CDR2 SYDVKM. V lost 10 bases, J lost 7 bases, and 11 bases stayed unmatched. The CDR3 has 14 residues. The CDR3 DNA sequence: TGTGCCACGAGAACAGGGGGAATGACTGAAAAACTGTTTTTT. Its translation is CATRTGGMTEKLFF.

This sequence joins TRBV28 and TRBJ1-1; D call uncertain. V lost 6 bases and J lost 6, with 17 bases in between. CDR3 length equals 14 residues. Germline V gene data show CDR1 as MDHEN and CDR2 as SYDVKM. In DNA form, the CDR3 reads TGTGCCAGCAGCTCCTCGGGTCTAGTTGCTGAAGCTTTCTTT. Amino acids: CASSSSGLVAEAFF. The full variable domain, its missing parts supplied by reference TRBV28 and TRBJ1-1, is DVKVTQSSRYLVKRTGEKVFLECVQDMDHENMFWYRQDPGLGLRLIYFSYDVKMKEKGDIPEGYSVSREKKERFSLILESASTNQTSMYLCASSSSGLVAEAFFGQGTRLTVV.

The chain couples TRBV5-1 to TRBJ2-6; 10 nucleotides line up with TRBD1. Germline V lookup: CDR1 SGHRS, CDR2 YFSETQ. The CDR3 length is 18 residues. Losses at the gene ends were 0 bases for V and 3 bases for J; bases not matched to a gene: 6. CDR3 nucleotides: TGCGCCAGCAGCTTGGAAGGGACAGGGGTTTTTGGGGCCAACGTCCTGACTTTC. Its translation: CASSLEGTGVFGANVLTF.

This clone has only one observation. This chain connects TRBV7-2 to TRBJ2-3; 13 nucleotides line up with TRBD2. CDR1 and CDR2 (germline): SGHTA, FQGNSA. Unmatched junction bases numbered 8, after V lost 5 bases and J lost 0 bases. The CDR3 is 18 amino acids. CDR3 amino acids: CASSTRTSGGTSTDTQYF. The CDR3 region has the DNA TGTGCCAGCAGCACCCGGACTAGCGGGGGAACTAGCACAGATACGCAGTATTTT.

The chain couples TRBV28 to TRBJ1-2; 8 bases fit TRBD1. Germline CDR1 MDHEN, CDR2 SYDVKM. The J segment lost 8 bases and the V segment lost 10 bases, leaving 3 bases of the junction unmatched. The CDR3 extends over 10 amino acids. The CDR3, as DNA: TGTGCCACCGACAGGGGAGGCTACACCTTC. Residues: CATDRGGYTF.

The V gene is TRBV2, the J gene TRBJ1-2; D remains ambiguous. The V gene lost 4 bases and the J gene lost 3 bases, with 9 bases spanning the gap. This CDR3 is built from 13 residues. Looked up from germline, CDR1 is SNHLY and CDR2 is FYNNEI. For the CDR3, the DNA is TGTGCCAGCAGTGCTGGAGAGGACTATGGCTACACCTTC. This encodes CASSAGEDYGYTF.

The rearrangement links TRBV27 to TRBJ2-1; 7 bases match TRBD1. The CDR3 is 16 amino acids. CDR1 is MNHEY and CDR2 is SMNVEV in the germline V gene (reference sequence). Trimming removed 4 bases from V and 4 bases from J; junction bases left unmatched: 10. The CDR3 DNA reads as TGTGCCAGCAGTTCACGACAGGGAGCTTTGTACAATGAGCAGTTCTTC. Its protein product is CASSSRQGALYNEQFF.

The chain carries TRBV2 and TRBJ2-2; the match to TRBD2 covers 7 bases. There are 15 residues in the CDR3. Germline V CDR1 and CDR2: SNHLY, FYNNEI. The J segment lost 4 bases and the V segment lost 4 bases, leaving 6 bases of the junction unmatched. This chain's CDR3 is CASSGGGSGTGELFF. As DNA, the CDR3 is TGTGCCAGCAGTGGGGGGGGTTCGGGCACCGGGGAGCTGTTTTTT.

Only a few counts were recorded for this clone. This rearrangement joins TRBV28 to TRBJ2-7; D is uncertain. V shed 3 bases and J shed 3 bases, with 9 bases lying between them. The length of the CDR3 is 13 residues. Germline V lookup: CDR1 MDHEN, CDR2 SYDVKM. CDR3 sequence: CASSFFRNYEQYF. For the CDR3, the DNA is TGTGCCAGCAGTTTTTTTCGTAACTACGAGCAGTACTTC.

V gene TRBV4-1 combines with J gene TRBJ1-1; possibly TRBD1 for D (5 bases). The ends were cut back, 4 bases at V and 2 bases at J, with 14 bases in the middle. The CDR3 has 15 amino acids. Germline assignment: CDR1 MGHRA and CDR2 YSYEKL. The CDR3: CASSPGTSLNTEAFF. The DNA for the CDR3 is TGCGCCAGCAGCCCCGGGACTTCCTTAAACACTGAAGCTTTCTTT.